This T cell receptor (beta chain) derives from a study of regulatory T cells in long-lasting Graves disease. The ends lost 9 bases at V and 0 bases at J; junction bases unmatched: 6. Germline CDR1 SGHKS, CDR2 YYEKEE (reference sequence). The CDR3 is 16 residues long. Arm-PCR of CDR3 regions with iRepertoire HTBI primers generated TCR beta libraries. TCRdb reanalysed the multiplex PCR reads using MiXCR and keeps one entry per CDR3 protein. The sample lists under 300,000 distinct CDR3 sequences; just over 20% were seen once. Specified time point: newly diagnosed GD, antithyroid drugs for less than 3 months. RNA from PBMCs was the source of the TCR library. This clonotype has ten or more counts.

The chain links TRBV5-5 to TRBJ2-6, with 10 nucleotides matching TRBD1. Sequences were derived from peripheral blood mononuclear cells (PBMCs), sampled at new diagnosis, from a patient treated with antithyroid drugs. This receptor was obtained from a female donor with Graves disease. The chain's CDR3 is CATRTGGSSGANVLTF. The CDR3 nucleotides are TGTGCCACCAGGACAGGGGGAAGCTCTGGGGCCAACGTCCTGACTTTC.